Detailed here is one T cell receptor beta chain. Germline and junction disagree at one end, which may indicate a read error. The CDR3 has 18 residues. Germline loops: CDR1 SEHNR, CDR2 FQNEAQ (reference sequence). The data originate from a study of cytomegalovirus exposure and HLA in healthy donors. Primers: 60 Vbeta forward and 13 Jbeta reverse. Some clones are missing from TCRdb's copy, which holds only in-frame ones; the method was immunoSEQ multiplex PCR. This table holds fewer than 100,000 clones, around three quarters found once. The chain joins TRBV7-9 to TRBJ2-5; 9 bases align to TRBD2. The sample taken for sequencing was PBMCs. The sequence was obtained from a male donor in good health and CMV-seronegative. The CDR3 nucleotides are TGTTCCAGCAGCCAATGGGTAACTAGAGCGGGAGGTCAAGAGACCCAGTACTTC. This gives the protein CSSSQWVTRAGGQETQYF.